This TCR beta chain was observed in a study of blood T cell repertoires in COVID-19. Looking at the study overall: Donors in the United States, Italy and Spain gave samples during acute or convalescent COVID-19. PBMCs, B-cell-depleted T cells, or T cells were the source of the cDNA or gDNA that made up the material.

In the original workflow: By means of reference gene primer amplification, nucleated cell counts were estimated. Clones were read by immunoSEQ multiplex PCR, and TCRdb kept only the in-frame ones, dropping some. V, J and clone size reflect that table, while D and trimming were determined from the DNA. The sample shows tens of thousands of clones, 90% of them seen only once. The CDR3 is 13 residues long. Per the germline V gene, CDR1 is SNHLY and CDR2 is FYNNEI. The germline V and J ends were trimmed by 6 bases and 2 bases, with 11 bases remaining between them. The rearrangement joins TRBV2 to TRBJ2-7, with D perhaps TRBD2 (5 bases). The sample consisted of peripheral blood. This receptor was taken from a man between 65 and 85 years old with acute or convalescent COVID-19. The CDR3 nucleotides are TGTGCCAGCAGACGGACTCCAACCTACGAGCAGTACTTC. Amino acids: CASRRTPTYEQYF.